The following is a T cell receptor beta chain sequence with its context. Its matching antigen is unknown. Samples came from axillary lymph nodes draining the breast cancer. This entry is derived from a study of breast tumors, draining lymph nodes, adjacent tissues. Study-wide findings and caveats: That most tumor T cells come from lymph nodes remained unproven. Tumor repertoires ranked between lymph nodes and nontumor tissue in diversity, with V and J gene preferences.

Germline V gene sequence: CDR1 KGHSH, CDR2 LQKENI. This CDR3 has 15 residues. The V gene end was trimmed by 5 bases and the J gene end by 5 bases; junction bases not matched to a gene: 6. Via MiXCR, TCRdb re-called the multiplex PCR reads, giving one row per CDR3 protein. This sample has approximately 210,000 distinct CDR3 sequences, with around 32% found just once. The sequence was collected from a female donor with breast cancer. Some clones in this sample may be carry-over from other donors' samples. This chain uses TRBV18 with TRBJ2-3; 11 bases agree with TRBD2. Sequencing input: axillary lymph node tissue. CDR3 protein: CASSARLAGRDTQYF. CDR3 DNA: TGTGCCAGCTCAGCCAGACTAGCGGGAAGAGATACGCAGTATTTT.